This T cell receptor beta chain was obtained from a study of T-cell memory formation after mild COVID-19 (dated by TCRdb to about 2021). In terms of the full investigation: TCR sequence clusters from the two donors were found to be largely donor specific. T-cell clones expanding and contracting after mild COVID-19 in a couple of donors were tracked by longitudinal TCRalpha and TCRbeta repertoire sequencing. Two young, previously healthy adult volunteers, one female and one male, were included in the cohort.

The paper's findings and limits, for the study overall: The study covered only a couple of mild cases, and larger cohorts including severe cases with pre-infection samples were considered necessary. Whether the second-wave clones peaking on day 37 were SARS-CoV-2 specific was not confirmed. Some responding clones were detected in pre-infection memory, which suggested that pre-existing cross-reactive memory T cells had joined the SARS-CoV-2 response. Contracting CD4+ clones appeared mostly in the CM and EM memory subsets, whereas CD8+ clones were enriched in EMRA. From day 15 to 85, contracting clones showed balanced CD4/CD8 phenotypes, whereas a second wave of clones that expanded from day 15 to 37 leaned towards CD4+.

PBMCs were isolated by Ficoll-Paque density gradient centrifugation. V lost 1 base and J lost 4 bases; the stretch between them is 8 bases long. Reading from cysteine to phenylalanine, the CDR3 counts 14 amino acids. CDR3 DNA is the only sequence kept; it has 42 bases, read in frame from the first base. With regard to this clonotype: Its specific antigen is unknown. No base qualities exist here, and no much larger clone lies one base off it.

The instrument given in TCRdb is Illumina NovaSeq 6000. TCRalpha and TCRbeta cDNA libraries were constructed by 5'RACE with constant-segment primers, with sample barcodes and unique molecular identifiers being introduced. RNA was extracted from every sample with Trizol reagent. The libraries were amplified in two PCR steps, and the second step added a second sample barcode and Illumina TruSeq adapters. Libraries were sequenced on an Illumina NovaSeq with 2 x 150 bp paired-end reads. Per the source publication's procedure: Demultiplexing of reads and collapsing into UMI-guided consensus sequences were performed with migec v1.2.7. Using mixcr v2.1.11, UMI consensuses were aligned to TRA and TRB V and J templates and then assembled into clonotypes. Expanded or contracted clonotypes were those called significant by both edgeR and NoisET, with noise models trained on biological replicates. For edgeR calls, the cutoffs were a false discovery rate-adjusted p below 0.01 and a log2 fold-change threshold of 1. As an exploratory analysis of dynamics, max-normalized trajectories of the 1000 most abundant clonotypes were examined by PCA with hierarchical clustering. Separately sequenced CD4+ and CD8+ repertoires were used to assign a CD4 or CD8 phenotype to each responding clone. TCRdb handled the public reads itself, with Q25 trimming in fastp and clone calling in MiXCR, and kept productive beta chains. Rows with a matching CDR3 protein are joined into one entry that keeps the most common DNA and genes. The authors' filters were not applied to this entry. The sample table holds a few hundred thousand distinct CDR3 sequences, of which roughly 21% were seen once. Approximately 21% of the sample goes to the ten largest clones.

The clonotype was recovered from a man aged 18 to 30 who had mild COVID-19 (a few samples of this study predate the infection). The sample titles of this study are shuffled in the database, so cell type and time point are left out; the donor was told from shared clones. The V gene is TRBV12-3 or TRBV12-4 and the J gene is TRBJ2-1, with the D gene not clear enough to name. The sample consisted of PBMCs or a T cell subset sorted from them (not recorded which). The DNA is as follows: TGTGCCAGCAGTTTAGGGTTCACGTACAATGAGCAGTTCTTC. The translation is CASSLGFTYNEQFF.